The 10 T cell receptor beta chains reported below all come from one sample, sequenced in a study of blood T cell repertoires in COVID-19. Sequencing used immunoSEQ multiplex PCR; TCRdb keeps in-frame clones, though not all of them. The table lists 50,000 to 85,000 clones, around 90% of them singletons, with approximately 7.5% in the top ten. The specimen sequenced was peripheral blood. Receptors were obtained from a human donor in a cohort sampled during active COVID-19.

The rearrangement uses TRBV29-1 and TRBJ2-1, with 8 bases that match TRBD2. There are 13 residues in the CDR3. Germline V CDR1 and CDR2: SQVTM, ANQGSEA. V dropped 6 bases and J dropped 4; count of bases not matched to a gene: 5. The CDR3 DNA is TGCAGCGTGACGGGGGGGCTATACAATGAGCAGTTCTTC. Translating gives CSVTGGLYNEQFF.

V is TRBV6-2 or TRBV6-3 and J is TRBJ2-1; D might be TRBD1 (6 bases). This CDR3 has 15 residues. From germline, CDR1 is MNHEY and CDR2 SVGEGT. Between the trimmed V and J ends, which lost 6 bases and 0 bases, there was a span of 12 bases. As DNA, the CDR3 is TGTGCCAGCAGCCTACAGGGTTTCTCCTACAATGAGCAGTTCTTC. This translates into CASSLQGFSYNEQFF.

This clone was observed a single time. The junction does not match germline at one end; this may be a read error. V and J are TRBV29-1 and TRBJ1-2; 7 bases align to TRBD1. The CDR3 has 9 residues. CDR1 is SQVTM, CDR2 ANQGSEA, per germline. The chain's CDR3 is CSVGGRDSF. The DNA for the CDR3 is TGCAGCGTTGGGGGCAGGGACAGCTTC.

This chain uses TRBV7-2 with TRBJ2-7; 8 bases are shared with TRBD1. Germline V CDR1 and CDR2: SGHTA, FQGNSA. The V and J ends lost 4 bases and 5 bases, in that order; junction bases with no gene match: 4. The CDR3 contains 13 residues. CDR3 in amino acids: CASSSDRAHEQYF. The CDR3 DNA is TGTGCCAGCAGCTCGGACAGGGCCCACGAGCAGTACTTC.

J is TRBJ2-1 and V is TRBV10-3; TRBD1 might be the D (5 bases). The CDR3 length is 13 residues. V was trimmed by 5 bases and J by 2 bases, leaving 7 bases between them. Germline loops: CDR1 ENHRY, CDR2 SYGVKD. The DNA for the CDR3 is TGTGCCATCAGTCAGGGTACCTACAATGAGCAGTTCTTC. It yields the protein CAISQGTYNEQFF.

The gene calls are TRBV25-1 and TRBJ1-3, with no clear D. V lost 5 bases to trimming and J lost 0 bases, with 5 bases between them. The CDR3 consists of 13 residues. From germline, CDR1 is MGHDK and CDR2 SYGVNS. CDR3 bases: TGTGCCAGCAGTTCCAGCTCTGGAAACACCATATATTTT. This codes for CASSSSSGNTIYF.

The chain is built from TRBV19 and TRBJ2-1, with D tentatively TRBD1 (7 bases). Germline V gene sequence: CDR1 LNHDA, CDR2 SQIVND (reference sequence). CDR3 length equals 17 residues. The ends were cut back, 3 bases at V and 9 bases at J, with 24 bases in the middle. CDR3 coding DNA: TGTGCCAGTAGTATTGGGTGGGGCAGGGGGGCCTTCGGTGAGCAGTTCTTC. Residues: CASSIGWGRGAFGEQFF.

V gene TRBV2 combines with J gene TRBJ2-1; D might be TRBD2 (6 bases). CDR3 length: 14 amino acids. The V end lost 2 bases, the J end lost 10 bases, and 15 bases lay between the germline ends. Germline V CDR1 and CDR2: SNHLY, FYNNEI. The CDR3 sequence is CASSESTSHGEQFF. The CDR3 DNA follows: TGTGCCAGCAGTGAATCGACTAGTCATGGCGAGCAGTTCTTC.

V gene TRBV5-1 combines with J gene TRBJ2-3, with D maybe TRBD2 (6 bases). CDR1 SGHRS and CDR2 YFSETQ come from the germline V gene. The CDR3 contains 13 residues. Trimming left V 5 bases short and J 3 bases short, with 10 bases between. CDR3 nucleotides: TGCGCCAGCAGTTTCCGGGAGACAGATACGCAGTATTTT. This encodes CASSFRETDTQYF.

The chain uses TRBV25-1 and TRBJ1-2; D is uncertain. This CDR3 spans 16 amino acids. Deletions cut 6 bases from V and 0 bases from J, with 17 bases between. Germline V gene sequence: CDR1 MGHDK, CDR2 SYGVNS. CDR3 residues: CASSPIDSRSNYGYTF. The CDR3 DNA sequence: TGTGCCAGCAGCCCCATCGATTCGAGATCTAACTATGGCTACACCTTC.